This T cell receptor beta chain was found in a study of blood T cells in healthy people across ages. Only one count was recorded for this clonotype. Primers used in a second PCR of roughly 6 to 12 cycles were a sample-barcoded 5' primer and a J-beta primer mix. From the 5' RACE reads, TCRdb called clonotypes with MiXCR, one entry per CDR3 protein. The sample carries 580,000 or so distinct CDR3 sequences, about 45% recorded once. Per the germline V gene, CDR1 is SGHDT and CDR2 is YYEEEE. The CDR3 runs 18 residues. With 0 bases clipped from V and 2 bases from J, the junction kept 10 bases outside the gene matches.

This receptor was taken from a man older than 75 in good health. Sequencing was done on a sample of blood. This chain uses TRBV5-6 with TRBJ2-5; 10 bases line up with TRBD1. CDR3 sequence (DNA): TGTGCCAGCAGCTTGGCGGCAGGGACAGGGGAAGAGCAAGAGACCCAGTACTTC. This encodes CASSLAAGTGEEQETQYF. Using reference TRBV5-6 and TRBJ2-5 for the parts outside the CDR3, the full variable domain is DAGVTQSPTHLIKTRGQQVTLRCSPKSGHDTVSWYQQALGQGPQFIFQYYEEEERQRGNFPDRFSGHQFPNYSSELNVNALLLGDSALYLCASSLAAGTGEEQETQYFGPGTRLLVL.